This T cell receptor beta chain was sequenced in a study of regulatory T cells in long-lasting Graves disease. The study's findings and limits: TCR diversity was lower in persistent than newly diagnosed Graves' disease.

Indicated time point: newly diagnosed GD, antithyroid drugs for less than 3 months. The TCR library was made from RNA extracted from PBMCs. The authors built TCR beta libraries using iRepertoire HTBI primers and Arm-PCR of CDR3 regions. Via MiXCR, TCRdb re-called the multiplex PCR reads, giving one row per CDR3 protein. The table has 300,000 to 400,000 distinct CDR3 sequences, around 15% seen once. This clonotype was recorded many times. The antigen remains undetermined. The same data also contributed to another study, on T cells in Graves' hyperthyroidism and ophthalmopathy. From that paper: In the first-round RT-PCR of the TCR CDR3, the HTBI primer set was used.

This sample comprised peripheral blood mononuclear cells (PBMCs), obtained at new diagnosis, from a patient treated with antithyroid drugs. The receptor was derived from a middle-aged man with Graves disease.

CDR3 amino acids: CASSAGGLGEKLFF. The CDR3 DNA reads TGTGCCAGCAGTGCCGGGGGGCTTGGTGAAAAACTGTTTTTT. The chain employs TRBV2 and TRBJ1-4, with D tentatively TRBD1 (6 bases). V lost 4 bases and J lost 7, with 13 bases in between. Germline CDR1 is SNHLY and CDR2 is FYNNEI. This CDR3 is built from 14 residues.